This T cell receptor beta chain was sequenced in a study of control samples from healthy donors and cancer patients. TCRdb's copy holds only in-frame clones and misses some; the assay was immunoSEQ multiplex PCR. The table shows over 120,000 clones, with more than 90% occurring only once. The CDR3 is made up of 13 amino acids. V dropped 6 bases and J dropped 1 base, with 10 bases sitting between them. Looked up from germline, CDR1 is MNHEY and CDR2 is SMNVEV (reference sequence). This receptor was obtained from a man aged 25-45 years in good health. Material: blood. This chain uses TRBV27 with TRBJ2-7; D is unresolved. The CDR3 here is CASSLGFSYEQYF. The CDR3 DNA follows: TGTGCCAGCAGCCTAGGGTTTTCCTACGAGCAGTACTTC.